The 4 T cell receptor beta chains reported below all come from one sample, sequenced in a study of CD8 T cells in ankylosing spondylitis. TCRdb independently ran MiXCR on the 5' RACE reads; one entry per CDR3 protein. The sample lists approximately 100,000 distinct CDR3 sequences; less than 25% were seen once. What was sequenced was synovial fluid, either unsorted or a sorted T cell fraction (not recorded which). All receptors come from a male donor with ankylosing spondylitis.

V and J are TRBV29-1 and TRBJ1-2; perhaps TRBD1 as D (6 bases). Germline values: CDR1 SQVTM, CDR2 ANQGSEA. The CDR3 is 16 residues long. V lost 5 bases and J 1 base, leaving 20 bases between the germline ends. The CDR3: CSVTRQTGAFNYGYTF. In DNA, the CDR3 is TGCAGCGTTACGAGACAGACAGGCGCCTTTAACTATGGCTACACCTTC.

The chain uses TRBV20-1 and TRBJ1-3; 9 bases map to TRBD1. Germline V CDR1 and CDR2: DFQATT, SNEGSKA (reference sequence). This CDR3 spans 13 amino acids. J lost 8 bases, V lost 2 bases, and 4 bases had no gene match. The CDR3: CSARTTGGDTIYF. The CDR3 region has the DNA TGCAGTGCTAGAACGACAGGGGGGGACACCATATATTTT.

The V call is TRBV11-2, the J call TRBJ2-2; D is undetermined. Trimming left V 8 bases short and J 8 bases short, with 6 bases between. Germline CDR1 SGHAT, CDR2 FQNNGV. The CDR3 loop spans 10 amino acids. The CDR3, as DNA: TGTGCCAGCTCGACTGGGGAGCTGTTTTTT. It specifies CASSTGELFF.

For the CDR3, the DNA is TGTGCTAGTGGTTGGTCGACTAGTCGCCATGAGCAGTTCTTC. Its protein is CASGWSTSRHEQFF. This chain connects TRBV12-5 to TRBJ2-1, with D possibly being TRBD2 (6 bases). The CDR3 covers 14 residues. CDR1 and CDR2 from the germline V gene are LGHNT and FRNRAP. Trimming took off 4 bases at V and 8 bases at J, with 15 bases between the two ends.